This TCR beta chain was recorded in a study of blood T cell repertoires in COVID-19. Study background: The samples span acute and convalescent COVID-19 from the United States, Italy and Spain. T cells, B-cell-depleted T cells, or PBMCs supplied cDNA or gDNA.

Original methodology: Reference gene primer amplification gave estimated nucleated cell counts. Measured with immunoSEQ multiplex PCR; TCRdb has only the in-frame clones, and not every one. The DNA was the basis for D and trimming; V, J and clone size are from that table. This table has around 70,000 clones, roughly four fifths appearing once. V lost 6 bases and J lost 7; bases outside the gene matches: 7. The CDR3 spans 14 residues. Germline V gene data show CDR1 as SGHTA and CDR2 as FQGNSA. The V call is TRBV7-2, the J call TRBJ2-1; 9 bases match TRBD1. Sequencing input: peripheral blood. The origin of this receptor is a man between 65 and 80 years old with acute or convalescent COVID-19. The CDR3 protein is CASRGGTGKNEQFF. In DNA, the CDR3 is TGTGCCAGCAGGGGAGGGACAGGGAAAAATGAGCAGTTCTTC. Full variable domain (outside the CDR3, taken from reference TRBV7-2 and TRBJ2-1): GAGVSQSPSNKVTEKGKDVELRCDPISGHTALYWYRQSLGQGLEFLIYFQGNSAPDKSGLPSDRFSAERTGGSVSTLTIQRTQQEDSAVYLCASRGGTGKNEQFFGPGTRLTVL.